The present T cell receptor (beta chain) was sequenced within a study of blood T cell repertoires in COVID-19. Profiling relied on immunoSEQ multiplex PCR, and the TCRdb table lists in-frame clones only, not all of them. The sample yields roughly 86,000 clones, 82% seen once. The CDR3 loop spans 15 amino acids. The J segment lost 6 bases and the V segment lost 4 bases, leaving 7 bases of the junction unmatched. Germline loops: CDR1 SNHLY, CDR2 FYNNEI. The rearrangement uses TRBV2 and TRBJ1-5; 9 bases agree with TRBD1. The receptor was isolated from a human donor in a cohort sampled during active COVID-19. Sequencing was performed on peripheral blood. CDR3 region: CASSGSGTGIQPQHF. In DNA form, the CDR3 reads TGTGCCAGCAGTGGATCCGGGACAGGGATTCAGCCCCAGCATTTT.